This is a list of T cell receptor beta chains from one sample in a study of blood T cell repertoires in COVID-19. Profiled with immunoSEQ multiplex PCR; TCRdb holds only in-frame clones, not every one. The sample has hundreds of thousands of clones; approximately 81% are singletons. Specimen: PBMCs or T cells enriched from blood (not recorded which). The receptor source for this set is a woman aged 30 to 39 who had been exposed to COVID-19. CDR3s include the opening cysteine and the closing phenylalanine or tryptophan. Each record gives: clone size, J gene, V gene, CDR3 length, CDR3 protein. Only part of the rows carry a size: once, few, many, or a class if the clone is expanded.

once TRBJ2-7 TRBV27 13 CASSLTQGFEQYF
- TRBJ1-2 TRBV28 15 CASMLGDRVRDGYTF
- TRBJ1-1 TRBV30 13 CAWTNRGNTEAFF
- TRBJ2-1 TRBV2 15 CASSQLAGGRNEQFF
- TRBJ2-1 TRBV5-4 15 CASSLAIASYNEQFF
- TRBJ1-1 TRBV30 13 CAWSDSQNGEAFF
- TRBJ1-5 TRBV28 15 CASHDYRGRFQPQHF
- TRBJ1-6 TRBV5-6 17 CASSRAGPRSYNSPLHF
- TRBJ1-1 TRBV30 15 CAWSPPGQGFTEAFF
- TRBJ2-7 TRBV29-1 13 CSVEREEGAEQYF
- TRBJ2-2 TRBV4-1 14 CASSQAERSGELFF
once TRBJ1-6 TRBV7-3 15 CASSTRGARESPLHF
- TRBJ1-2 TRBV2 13 CASTSGDNYGYTF
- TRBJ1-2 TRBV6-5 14 CASSPDRGSGGYTF
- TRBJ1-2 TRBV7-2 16 CASSLVAGDVNYGYTF
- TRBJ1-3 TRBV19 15 CASSPLEMGGNTIYF
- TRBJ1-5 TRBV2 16 CASSLYVTGDGQPQHF
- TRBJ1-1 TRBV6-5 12 CASSYQGLRAFF
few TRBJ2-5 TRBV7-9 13 CASRPEVRETQYF
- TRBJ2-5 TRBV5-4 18 CASSLRPSGRDNQETQYF
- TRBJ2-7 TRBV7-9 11 CASSLVDEQYF
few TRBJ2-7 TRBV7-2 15 CASSLAGGLFYEQYF
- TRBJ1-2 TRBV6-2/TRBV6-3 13 CASSPTGARGYTF
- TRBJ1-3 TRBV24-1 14 CATSGTGAGNTIYF
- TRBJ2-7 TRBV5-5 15 CASSSGQGRIYEQYF
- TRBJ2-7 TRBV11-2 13 CASSYGTAHEQYF
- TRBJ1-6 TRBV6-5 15 CASSRLGLDNSPLHF
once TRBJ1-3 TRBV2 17 CASTGTGGLSSGNTIYF